The 4 T cell receptor beta chains presented below share a single source sample, sequenced in a study of blood T cell repertoires in COVID-19. Repertoires were generated with immunoSEQ multiplex PCR, while TCRdb's copy carries only in-frame clones and drops some. The table shows 200,000 or so clones, with 80% to 90% occurring only once. Input material: peripheral blood. These receptors all stem from a man in his forties who had recovered from COVID-19.

The chain has TRBV4-2 and TRBJ2-1, with 11 nucleotides matching TRBD2. V trimming: 4 bases; J trimming: 14 bases; junction bases outside the gene matches: 16. The CDR3 is made up of 16 amino acids. The germline gives CDR1 LGHNA, CDR2 YNFKEQ. The DNA of the CDR3 is TGTGCCAGCAGCCCTAGGCTGACCTTAGCGGGAGGGCATAAGTTCTTC. This sequence encodes CASSPRLTLAGGHKFF.

V usage is TRBV6-1 and J usage is TRBJ1-5; D ambiguous. This CDR3 region has 16 residues. The germline V and J ends were trimmed by 1 base and 4 bases, with 14 bases remaining between them. Germline values: CDR1 MNHNS, CDR2 SASEGT. The CDR3 DNA is TGTGCCAGCAGTGAAGATGGCAATTGGGCTAATCAGCCCCAGCATTTT. Its protein product is CASSEDGNWANQPQHF.

The chain is built from TRBV18 and TRBJ2-5; weak D call: TRBD1 (6 bases). In germline, CDR1 is KGHSH, CDR2 LQKENI. The CDR3 has 14 amino acids. V gave up 3 bases and J gave up 4 bases, with 12 bases separating them. The CDR3 nucleotides are TGTGCCAGCTCACCGCAGGGGTCCGGAGAGACCCAGTACTTC. Residues: CASSPQGSGETQYF.

The J gene is TRBJ2-1, the V gene TRBV6-4, with D possibly matching TRBD2 (6 bases). CDR3 size: 12 residues. From germline, CDR1 is MRHNA and CDR2 SNTAGT. Trimming left V 6 bases short and J 11 bases short, with 14 bases between. This CDR3 reads CASSVRGGQQFF. In DNA, the CDR3 is TGTGCCAGCAGCGTTAGGGGAGGACAGCAGTTCTTC.